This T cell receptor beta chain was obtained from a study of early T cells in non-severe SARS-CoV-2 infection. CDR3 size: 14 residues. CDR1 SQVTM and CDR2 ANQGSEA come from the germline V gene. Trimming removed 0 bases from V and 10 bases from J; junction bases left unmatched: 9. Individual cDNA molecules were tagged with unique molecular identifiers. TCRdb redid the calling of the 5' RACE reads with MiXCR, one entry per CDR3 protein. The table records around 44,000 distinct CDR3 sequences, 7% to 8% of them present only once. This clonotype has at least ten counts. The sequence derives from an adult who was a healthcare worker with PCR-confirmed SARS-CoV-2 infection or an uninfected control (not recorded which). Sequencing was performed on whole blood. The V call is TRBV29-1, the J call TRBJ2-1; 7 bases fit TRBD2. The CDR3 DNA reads TGCAGCGTTGAAGAGGGCGATTCAGCGGGGGAGCAGTTCTTC. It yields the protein CSVEEGDSAGEQFF.